These T cell receptor beta chains were read from a single sample in a study of OX40 agonist ivuxolimab in advanced cancers. The repertoire was sequenced with immunoSEQ multiplex PCR; TCRdb's copy has only in-frame clones and lacks some. The data show about 58,000 clones, around nine tenths seen once. Sequenced material: CD4+ or CD8+ T cells sorted from blood, taken in a trial of the OX40 agonist ivuxolimab. The receptors derive from an adult with an advanced solid tumor such as melanoma, head and neck, liver or kidney cancer. CDR3s leave out the opening cysteine and the closing phenylalanine or tryptophan.

cdr3_aa: ASSPPSGQETQY; j_call: TRBJ2-5; v_call: TRBV18
cdr3_aa: ASSEALRNLQY; j_call: TRBJ2-7; v_call: TRBV2
cdr3_aa: ASSVGLGRDRGLWTDTQY; j_call: TRBJ2-3; v_call: TRBV9
cdr3_aa: ASSLGGGYNEQF; j_call: TRBJ2-1; v_call: TRBV7-7
cdr3_aa: ASSRDGNTEAF; j_call: TRBJ1-1; v_call: TRBV19
cdr3_aa: ASSTQGVGNTEAF; j_call: TRBJ1-1; v_call: TRBV4-3
cdr3_aa: ASSDHRGGGSYNEQF; j_call: TRBJ2-1; v_call: TRBV10-2
cdr3_aa: SVVSGSLRAQY; j_call: TRBJ2-3; v_call: TRBV29-1
cdr3_aa: ASSEDGGKETQY; j_call: TRBJ2-5; v_call: TRBV2
cdr3_aa: ASSYNSPLH; j_call: TRBJ1-6; v_call: TRBV6-1
cdr3_aa: ASSLKWGPLEQY; j_call: TRBJ2-7; v_call: TRBV7-2
cdr3_aa: ASAGTGGTDTQY; j_call: TRBJ2-3; v_call: TRBV19
cdr3_aa: ASSLRTSGSYNEQF; j_call: TRBJ2-1; v_call: TRBV5-4
cdr3_aa: ASSPPGRMETQY; j_call: TRBJ2-5; v_call: TRBV27
cdr3_aa: SASTGISQY; j_call: TRBJ2-3; v_call: TRBV20-1
cdr3_aa: ASSLARVEKLF; j_call: TRBJ1-4; v_call: TRBV5-3